Shown below are 19 T cell receptor beta chains from a single sample sequenced in a study of T cell responses to AZD1222 COVID-19 vaccine. Sequencing was performed with immunoSEQ multiplex PCR; in TCRdb, only in-frame clones are kept and a portion is missing. The sample shows about 96,000 clones, roughly nine tenths of them seen only once. The sequencing here drew on peripheral blood, taken on day 0 of AZD1222 vaccination. The receptors stem from an adult in good health.

This clone was observed once. Other DNA sequences in the sample encode the same CDR3. The chain links TRBV28 to TRBJ2-7; D is ambiguous. The germline gives CDR1 MDHEN, CDR2 SYDVKM. The CDR3 contains 12 residues. Trimming removed 4 bases from V and 6 bases from J, with 10 bases in between. The CDR3 nucleotides are TGTGCCAGCAGTTCTCCCCCTGGCGAGCAGTACTTC. It is translated as CASSSPPGEQYF.

This chain links TRBV5-4 with TRBJ1-3; D ambiguous. CDR1 is SGHNT and CDR2 is YYREEE in the germline V gene (reference sequence). V was shortened by 2 bases and J by 0 bases, with 9 bases between the two germline ends. The CDR3 consists of 15 residues. This CDR3 is CASSFAPSSGNTIYF. The CDR3 DNA sequence: TGTGCCAGCAGCTTCGCACCGAGCTCTGGAAACACCATATATTTT.

The chain couples TRBV4-1 to TRBJ2-7; the D gene is possibly TRBD1 (5 bases). From germline, CDR1 is MGHRA and CDR2 YSYEKL. The CDR3 extends over 15 amino acids. Trimming removed 0 bases at V and 2 bases at J, with 11 bases between. CDR3 sequence reads: CASSQDLGRPYEQYF. In nucleotides, the CDR3 is TGCGCCAGCAGCCAAGATCTGGGGCGGCCCTACGAGCAGTACTTC.

The chain is built from TRBV7-2 and TRBJ2-7; no reliable D call. V lost 3 bases, J lost 2 bases, and 5 bases lay in between. CDR1 is SGHTA and CDR2 is FQGNSA in the germline V gene. This CDR3 is 12 amino acids long. This chain's CDR3 is CASSFVTYEQYF. The CDR3 DNA is TGTGCCAGCAGCTTCGTTACCTACGAGCAGTACTTC.

This chain uses TRBV9 with TRBJ2-7, with 11 bases identical to TRBD2. Per germline, CDR1 SGDLS and CDR2 YYNGEE. V lost 0 bases to trimming and J lost 0 bases; unmatched junction nucleotides: 8. This CDR3 has 18 residues. The CDR3 DNA follows: TGTGCCAGCAGCGTAGGAGGGACTAGCGGAGGGGTCTCCTACGAGCAGTACTTC. As protein: CASSVGGTSGGVSYEQYF.

The V call is TRBV30, the J call TRBJ2-1, with a possible D match to TRBD1 (6 bases). The V gene lost 0 bases and the J gene lost 9 bases, with 18 bases spanning the gap. The CDR3 sequence is 15 residues long. Germline-derived CDR1 and CDR2 are GTSNPN and SVGIG (reference sequence). CDR3 residues: CAWSVSRGIRLEQFF. The CDR3 nucleotides are TGTGCCTGGAGTGTGAGCAGGGGAATTAGGCTTGAGCAGTTCTTC.

The rearrangement links TRBV27 to TRBJ2-7; 10 positions agree with TRBD1. CDR3 length: 14 amino acids. Germline V lookup: CDR1 MNHEY, CDR2 SMNVEV (reference sequence). Trimming cost V 5 bases and J 3 bases; bases outside gene matches: 4. CDR3 sequence reads: CASSGRDRGYEQYF. As DNA, the CDR3 is TGTGCCAGCAGTGGCCGGGACAGGGGCTACGAGCAGTACTTC.

The rearrangement joins TRBV7-2 to TRBJ1-4; no clear D gene. Trimming removed 5 bases at V and 8 bases at J, with 18 bases between. The CDR3 is 15 amino acids. Germline lookup yields CDR1 SGHTA and CDR2 FQGNSA. CDR3 in DNA: TGTGCCAGCAGCCCCCCCTCGGGCTCGGAAGAAAAACTGTTTTTT. This codes for CASSPPSGSEEKLFF. The variable domain in full, with the rest retrieved from reference TRBV7-2 and TRBJ1-4, is GAGVSQSPSNKVTEKGKDVELRCDPISGHTALYWYRQSLGQGLEFLIYFQGNSAPDKSGLPSDRFSAERTGGSVSTLTIQRTQQEDSAVYLCASSPPSGSEEKLFFGSGTQLSVL.

The J gene is TRBJ1-1, the V gene TRBV7-3; D unresolved. V lost 5 bases, J lost 1 base, and 11 bases lay in between. The CDR3 length is 14 residues. Germline lookup yields CDR1 SGHTA and CDR2 FQGTGA. CDR3 in DNA: TGTGCCAGCAGCACAACCTCGGGGAACACTGAAGCTTTCTTT. This codes for CASSTTSGNTEAFF.

This chain uses TRBV28 with TRBJ1-4; no definite D call. CDR1 and CDR2 from the germline V gene are MDHEN and SYDVKM. The V end was cut by 7 bases, the J end by 7 bases, with 13 bases between. The CDR3 contains 13 residues. CDR3 in amino acids: CASTTVHLEKLFF. The CDR3, as DNA: TGTGCCAGCACCACAGTACACCTTGAAAAACTGTTTTTT.

This chain joins TRBV5-1 and TRBJ1-2; D gene ambiguous. V lost 3 bases and J 8 bases, leaving 20 bases between the germline ends. The CDR3 extends over 15 amino acids. Germline values: CDR1 SGHRS, CDR2 YFSETQ. The CDR3 protein is CASSSSNDGSRGYTF. CDR3 bases: TGCGCCAGCAGCTCCTCTAACGACGGGTCCCGCGGCTACACCTTC.

This chain joins TRBV27 and TRBJ1-4; a possible D gene is TRBD1 (5 bases). V lost 4 bases to trimming and J lost 0 bases, with 12 bases between them. Germline-derived CDR1 and CDR2 are MNHEY and SMNVEV (reference sequence). CDR3 size: 16 residues. CDR3 loop: CASSSLRGATNEKLFF. CDR3 nucleotides: TGTGCCAGCAGTTCGCTTAGGGGAGCAACTAATGAAAAACTGTTTTTT. The full variable domain, in which reference TRBV27 and TRBJ1-4 provide the parts outside the CDR3, is EAQVTQNPRYLITVTGKKLTVTCSQNMNHEYMSWYRQDPGLGLRQIYYSMNVEVTDKGDVPEGYKVSRKEKRNFPLILESPSPNQTSLYFCASSSLRGATNEKLFFGSGTQLSVL.

The chain carries TRBV28 and TRBJ2-7, with 11 positions matching TRBD2. The trim removed 5 bases at V and 2 bases at J, leaving 8 bases unmatched. The germline gives CDR1 MDHEN, CDR2 SYDVKM. CDR3 size: 16 residues. The CDR3 loop is CASSLYLAGGAYEQYF. CDR3 nucleotide sequence: TGTGCCAGCAGTCTCTACCTAGCGGGAGGCGCCTACGAGCAGTACTTC. Drawing the rest from reference TRBV28 and TRBJ2-7, the complete variable domain is DVKVTQSSRYLVKRTGEKVFLECVQDMDHENMFWYRQDPGLGLRLIYFSYDVKMKEKGDIPEGYSVSREKKERFSLILESASTNQTSMYLCASSLYLAGGAYEQYFGPGTRLTVT.

The V call is TRBV10-3, the J call TRBJ2-7, with D uncertain. V lost 0 bases and J lost 1, with 7 bases in between. Germline assignment: CDR1 ENHRY and CDR2 SYGVKD. The length of the CDR3 is 14 residues. CDR3 loop: CAISESGRSYEQYF. The CDR3 coding sequence is TGTGCCATCAGTGAGTCTGGACGATCCTACGAGCAGTACTTC.

This sequence joins TRBV5-1 and TRBJ1-2; a weak D match, TRBD1 (6 bases). There are 14 residues in the CDR3. Deletions cut 4 bases from V and 2 bases from J, with 12 bases between. Germline lookup yields CDR1 SGHRS and CDR2 YFSETQ. The CDR3 is CASSVGHSNYGYTF. As DNA, the CDR3 is TGCGCCAGCAGCGTGGGACATTCCAACTATGGCTACACCTTC. Looking up the rest from reference TRBV5-1 and TRBJ1-2 gives the full variable domain: KAGVTQTPRYLIKTRGQQVTLSCSPISGHRSVSWYQQTPGQGLQFLFEYFSETQRNKGNFPGRFSGRQFSNSRSEMNVSTLELGDSALYLCASSVGHSNYGYTFGSGTRLTVV.

V usage is TRBV12-3 or TRBV12-4 and J usage is TRBJ1-5, with unresolved D. V was trimmed by 8 bases and J by 9 bases, leaving 17 bases between them. CDR3 size: 13 residues. The CDR3 sequence: CASALDGSGPQHF. CDR3 bases: TGTGCCAGCGCCCTCGACGGCTCTGGGCCCCAGCATTTT.

This clone was counted between two and nine times. The chain has TRBV30 and TRBJ2-2; the match to TRBD1 covers 12 bases. Unmatched junction bases numbered 5, after V lost 5 bases and J lost 7 bases. The CDR3 is 14 amino acids. The germline V gene encodes CDR1 GTSNPN and CDR2 SVGIG (reference sequence). CDR3 protein: CAWGDRGRFGELFF. In nucleotides, the CDR3 is TGTGCCTGGGGGGACAGGGGGCGCTTCGGGGAGCTGTTTTTT.

V and J are TRBV7-2 and TRBJ1-2; no reliable D call. Looked up from germline, CDR1 is SGHTA and CDR2 is FQGNSA. Trimming removed 2 bases from V and 8 bases from J, with 9 bases in between. The CDR3 spans 12 residues. CDR3 loop: CASSLFEGGYTF. The DNA for the CDR3 is TGTGCCAGCAGCTTATTTGAGGGAGGCTACACCTTC.

This chain links TRBV11-3 with TRBJ2-1; 13 bases align to TRBD2. CDR3 length: 18 amino acids. Germline CDR1 is SGHNT and CDR2 is YENEEA. V lost 5 bases, J lost 8 bases, and 15 bases stayed unmatched. CDR3 nucleotide sequence: TGTGCCAGCAGCAGCACTAGCGGGAGGGCCGTAGGGTGGGATGAGCAGTTCTTC. It is translated as CASSSTSGRAVGWDEQFF.